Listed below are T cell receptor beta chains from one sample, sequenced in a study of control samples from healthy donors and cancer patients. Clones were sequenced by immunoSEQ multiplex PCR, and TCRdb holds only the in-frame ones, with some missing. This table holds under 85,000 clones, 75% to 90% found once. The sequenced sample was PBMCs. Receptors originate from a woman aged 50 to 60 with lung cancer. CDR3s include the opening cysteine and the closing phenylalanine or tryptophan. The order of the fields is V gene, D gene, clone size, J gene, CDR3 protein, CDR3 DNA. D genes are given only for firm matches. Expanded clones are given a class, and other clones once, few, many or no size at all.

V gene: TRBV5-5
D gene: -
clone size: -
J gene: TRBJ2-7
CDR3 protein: CASSLGGSLGYEQYF
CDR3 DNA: TGTGCCAGCAGCTTGGGTGGGTCCCTGGGGTACGAGCAGTACTTC

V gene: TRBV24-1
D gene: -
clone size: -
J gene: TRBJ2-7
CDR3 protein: CATSDFPYSYEQYF
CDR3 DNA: TGTGCCACCAGTGATTTCCCCTACTCCTACGAGCAGTACTTC

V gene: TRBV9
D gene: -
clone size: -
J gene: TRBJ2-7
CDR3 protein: CASSVGGFLSYEQYF
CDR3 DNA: TGTGCCAGCAGCGTAGGAGGTTTCCTCTCCTACGAGCAGTACTTC

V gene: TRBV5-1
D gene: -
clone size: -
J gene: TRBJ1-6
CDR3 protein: CASSSGPESGDNSPLHF
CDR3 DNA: TGCGCCAGCAGCTCTGGTCCTGAGTCAGGGGATAATTCACCCCTCCACTTT

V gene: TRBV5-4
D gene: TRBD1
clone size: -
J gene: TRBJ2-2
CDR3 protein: CASSFRQGNTGELFF
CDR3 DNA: TGTGCCAGCAGCTTTAGACAGGGTAACACCGGGGAGCTGTTTTTT

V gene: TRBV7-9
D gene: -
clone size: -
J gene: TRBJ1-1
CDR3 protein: CASILETEAFF
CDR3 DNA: TGTGCCAGCATCTTGGAAACTGAAGCTTTCTTT

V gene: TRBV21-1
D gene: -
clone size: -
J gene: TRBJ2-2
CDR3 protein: CASSMISEGTEIDGELFF
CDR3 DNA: TGTGCCAGCAGCATGATTTCGGAAGGGACAGAAATCGACGGGGAGCTGTTTTTT

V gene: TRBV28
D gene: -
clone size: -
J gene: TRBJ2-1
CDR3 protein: CASSMTPANEQFF
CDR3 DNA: TGTGCCAGCAGTATGACCCCCGCGAATGAGCAGTTCTTC

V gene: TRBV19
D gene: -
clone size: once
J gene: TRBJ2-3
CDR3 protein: CASSISAVPTDTQYF
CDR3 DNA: TGTGCCAGTAGTATCTCAGCAGTACCCACAGATACGCAGTATTTT

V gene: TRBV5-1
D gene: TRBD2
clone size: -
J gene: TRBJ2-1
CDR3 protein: CASSRKAGGTLSYNEQFF
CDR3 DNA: TGCGCCAGCAGCCGAAAAGCGGGGGGGACGCTCTCCTACAATGAGCAGTTCTTC

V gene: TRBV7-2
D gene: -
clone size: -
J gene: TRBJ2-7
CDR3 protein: CASSSVVGFSYEQYF
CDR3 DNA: TGTGCCAGCAGCTCAGTGGTAGGCTTCTCCTACGAGCAGTACTTC

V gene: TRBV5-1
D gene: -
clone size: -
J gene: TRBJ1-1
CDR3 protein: CASRGNTEAFF
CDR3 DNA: TGCGCCAGCAGAGGCAACACTGAAGCTTTCTTT

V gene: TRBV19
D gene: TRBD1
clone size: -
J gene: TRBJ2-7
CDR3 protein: CASSIPGQGAGEQYF
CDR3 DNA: TGTGCCAGTAGTATTCCGGGACAGGGGGCTGGCGAGCAGTACTTC

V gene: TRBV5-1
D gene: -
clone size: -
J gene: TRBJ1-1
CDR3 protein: CASSFGFGGTEAFF
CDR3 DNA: TGCGCCAGCAGCTTTGGGTTTGGGGGCACTGAAGCTTTCTTT

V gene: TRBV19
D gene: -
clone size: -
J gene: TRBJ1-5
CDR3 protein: CASSPVSYRSQPQHF
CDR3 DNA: TGTGCCAGTAGCCCGGTTTCCTATAGGAGTCAGCCCCAGCATTTT

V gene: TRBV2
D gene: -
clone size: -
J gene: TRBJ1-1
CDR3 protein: CASSSDGNTEAFF
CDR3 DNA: TGTGCCAGCTCTTCGGACGGGAACACTGAAGCTTTCTTT

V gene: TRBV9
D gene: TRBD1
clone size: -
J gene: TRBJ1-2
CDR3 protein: CASSPQGQGATHYGYTF
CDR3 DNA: TGTGCCAGCAGCCCCCAGGGGCAGGGGGCTACCCACTATGGCTACACCTTC

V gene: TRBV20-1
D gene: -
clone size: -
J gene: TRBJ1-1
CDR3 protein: CSASPYTQGNTEAFF
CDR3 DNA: TGCAGTGCTAGTCCGTATACCCAGGGGAACACTGAAGCTTTCTTT

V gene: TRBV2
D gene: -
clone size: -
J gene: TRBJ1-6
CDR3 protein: CASSLGATPLHF
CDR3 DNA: TGTGCCAGCTCCCTCGGGGCGACCCCCCTCCACTTT

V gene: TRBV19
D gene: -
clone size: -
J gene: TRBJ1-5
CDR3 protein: CASSIGSGDQPQHF
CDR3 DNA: TGTGCCAGTAGTATAGGGTCGGGGGATCAGCCCCAGCATTTT

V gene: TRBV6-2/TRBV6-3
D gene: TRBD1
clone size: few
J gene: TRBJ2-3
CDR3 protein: CASSGGTGDTDTQYF
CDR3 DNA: TGTGCCAGCAGTGGTGGGACAGGGGACACAGATACGCAGTATTTT

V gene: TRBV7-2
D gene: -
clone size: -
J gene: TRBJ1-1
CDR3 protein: CASSFPKGWTEAFF
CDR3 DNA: TGTGCCAGCAGCTTTCCAAAGGGCTGGACTGAAGCTTTCTTT

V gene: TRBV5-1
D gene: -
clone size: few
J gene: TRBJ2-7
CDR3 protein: CASSTTGPNYEQYF
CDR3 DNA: TGCGCCAGCAGCACCACCGGGCCCAACTACGAGCAGTACTTC

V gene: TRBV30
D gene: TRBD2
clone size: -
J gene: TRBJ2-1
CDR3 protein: CAWRHGGGNNEQFF
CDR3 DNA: TGTGCCTGGCGTCACGGGGGGGGGAACAATGAGCAGTTCTTC

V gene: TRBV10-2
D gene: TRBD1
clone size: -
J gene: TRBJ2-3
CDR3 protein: CASSDSGGYTDTQYF
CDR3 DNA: TGCGCCAGCAGTGACTCAGGGGGCTACACAGATACGCAGTATTTT

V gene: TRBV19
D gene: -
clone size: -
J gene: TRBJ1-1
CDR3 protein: CASSRLVGNTEAFF
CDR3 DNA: TGTGCCAGTAGTCGCTTGGTGGGGAACACTGAAGCTTTCTTT

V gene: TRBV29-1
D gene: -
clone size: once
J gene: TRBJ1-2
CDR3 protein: CSVRLTTGYTF
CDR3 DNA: TGCAGCGTTCGTTTAACCACGGGCTACACCTTC

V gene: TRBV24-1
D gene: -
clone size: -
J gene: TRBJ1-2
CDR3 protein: CATSDPSGVVYGYTF
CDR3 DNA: TGTGCCACCAGTGATCCTTCAGGGGTCGTCTATGGCTACACCTTC

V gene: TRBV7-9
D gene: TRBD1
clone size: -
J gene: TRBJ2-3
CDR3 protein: CASSFRSPRQGAITDTQYF
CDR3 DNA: TGTGCCAGCAGCTTTCGTTCCCCCAGACAGGGGGCTATCACAGATACGCAGTATTTT

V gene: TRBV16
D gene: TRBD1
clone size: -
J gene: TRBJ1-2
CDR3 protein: CASSQSGTENYGYTF
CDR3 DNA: TGTGCCAGCAGCCAATCGGGGACAGAAAACTATGGCTACACCTTC

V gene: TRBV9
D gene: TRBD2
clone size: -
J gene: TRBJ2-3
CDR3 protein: CASSVASGADTQYF
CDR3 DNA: TGTGCCAGCAGCGTAGCTAGCGGGGCAGATACGCAGTATTTT

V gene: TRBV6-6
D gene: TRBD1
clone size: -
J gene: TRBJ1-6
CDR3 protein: CASSLGISGDRSNSPLHF
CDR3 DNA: TGTGCCAGCAGTCTAGGGATTTCGGGGGACAGGAGCAATTCACCCCTCCACTTT

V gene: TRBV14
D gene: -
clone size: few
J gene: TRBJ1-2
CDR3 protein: CASSPLGQNYGYTF
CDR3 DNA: TGTGCCAGCAGCCCTCTCGGACAGAACTATGGCTACACCTTC

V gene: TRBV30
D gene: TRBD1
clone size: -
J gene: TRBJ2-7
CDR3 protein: CAWSFGQGADEQYF
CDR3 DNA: TGTGCCTGGAGTTTTGGGCAGGGGGCGGACGAGCAGTACTTC

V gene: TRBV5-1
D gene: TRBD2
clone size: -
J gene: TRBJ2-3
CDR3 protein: CASSYLSLGGGTDTQYF
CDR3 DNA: TGCGCCAGCAGCTATTTGTCCCTCGGGGGGGGCACAGATACGCAGTATTTT

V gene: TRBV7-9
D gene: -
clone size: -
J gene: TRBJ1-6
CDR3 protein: CASSLENSPLHF
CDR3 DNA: TGTGCCAGCAGCTTAGAGAATTCACCCCTCCACTTT

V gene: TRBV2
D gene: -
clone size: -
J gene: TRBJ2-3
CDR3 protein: CASSELDGGVDTQYF
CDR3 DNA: TGTGCCAGCAGTGAATTGGACGGCGGAGTAGATACGCAGTATTTT

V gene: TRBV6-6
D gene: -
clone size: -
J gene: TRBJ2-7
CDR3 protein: CASSYQGRNYEQYF
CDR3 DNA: TGTGCCAGCAGTTACCAGGGGCGAAACTACGAGCAGTACTTC

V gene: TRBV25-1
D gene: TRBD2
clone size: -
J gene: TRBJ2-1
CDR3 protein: CASSEWGGRNEQFF
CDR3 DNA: TGTGCCAGCAGTGAATGGGGAGGGAGGAATGAGCAGTTCTTC

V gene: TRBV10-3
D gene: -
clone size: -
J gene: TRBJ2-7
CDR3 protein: CAIGTSTYEQYF
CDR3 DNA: TGTGCCATTGGGACGTCCACCTACGAGCAGTACTTC

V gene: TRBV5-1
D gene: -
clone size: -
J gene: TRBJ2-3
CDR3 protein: CASSLRQTDTQYF
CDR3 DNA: TGCGCCAGCAGCCTGCGACAGACAGATACGCAGTATTTT

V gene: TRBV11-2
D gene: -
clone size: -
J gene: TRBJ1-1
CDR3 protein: CASSLGGQGLNTEAFF
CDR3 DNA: TGTGCCAGCAGCTTAGGAGGGCAAGGATTGAACACTGAAGCTTTCTTT

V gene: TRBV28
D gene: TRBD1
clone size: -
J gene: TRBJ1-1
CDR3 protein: CAIYGTGGIWGTEAFF
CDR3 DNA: TGTGCCATATACGGGACAGGGGGCATTTGGGGCACTGAAGCTTTCTTT

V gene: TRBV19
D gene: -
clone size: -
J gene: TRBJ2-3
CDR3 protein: CASSPGHTDTQYF
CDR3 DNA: TGTGCCAGTAGTCCGGGACACACAGATACGCAGTATTTT

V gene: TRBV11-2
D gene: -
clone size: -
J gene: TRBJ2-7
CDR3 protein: CASSLRRGTLSYEQYF
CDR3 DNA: TGTGCCAGCAGCTTAAGGCGGGGGACACTTTCCTACGAGCAGTACTTC

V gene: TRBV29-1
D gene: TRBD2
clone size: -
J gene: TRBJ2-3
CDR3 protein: CSVEDLKAGQGTQYF
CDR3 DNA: TGCAGCGTTGAAGATCTTAAAGCGGGGCAGGGTACGCAGTATTTT

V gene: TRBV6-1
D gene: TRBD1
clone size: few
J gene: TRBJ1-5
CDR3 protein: CASSDRGRNQPQHF
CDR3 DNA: TGTGCCAGCAGTGACAGGGGGAGGAATCAGCCCCAGCATTTT

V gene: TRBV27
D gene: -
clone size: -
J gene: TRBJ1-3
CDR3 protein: CASSLKGGVGNTIYF
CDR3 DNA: TGTGCCAGCAGTTTAAAGGGAGGGGTCGGAAACACCATATATTTT

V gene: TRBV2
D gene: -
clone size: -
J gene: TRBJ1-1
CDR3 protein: CASSGQWNTEAFF
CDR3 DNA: TGTGCCAGCAGTGGACAGTGGAACACTGAAGCTTTCTTT